Listed below are T cell receptor beta chains from one sample, sequenced in a study of memory CD4+ T cells and cytomegalovirus serostatus. Measured with immunoSEQ multiplex PCR; TCRdb has only the in-frame clones, and not every one. This sample has some 46,000 clones, with around 80% found just once. The sequencing sample was made of memory CD4+ T cells from blood. The receptor set was obtained from an adult in good health and CMV-seronegative. The CDR3 runs from the conserved cysteine through the conserved F or W. A D gene is named only where the DNA matches it firmly. Clone size is not always given. Where it is, it says once, few, many or a class for expanded clones.

>TRBV7-8|once|TRBJ2-5|NA
CASSLGAPETQYF
TGTGCCAGCAGCTTAGGTGCCCCAGAGACCCAGTACTTC
>TRBV5-6|NA|TRBJ2-4|NA
CASREGGRAKNIQYF
TGTGCCAGCCGGGAAGGGGGTCGAGCCAAAAACATTCAGTACTTC
>TRBV5-1|NA|TRBJ2-6|TRBD1
CASSPRDSYSGANVLTF
TGCGCCAGCAGCCCCCGGGACAGTTACTCTGGGGCCAACGTCCTGACTTTC
>TRBV2|NA|TRBJ1-4|TRBD1
CASSVDRANEKLFF
TGTGCCAGCAGTGTGGACAGGGCAAATGAAAAACTGTTTTTT
>TRBV15|few|TRBJ1-1|NA
CATSASLVFNTEAFF
TGTGCCACCAGCGCATCACTGGTTTTTAACACTGAAGCTTTCTTT
>TRBV6-6|NA|TRBJ1-1|NA
CASSPMGSMNTEAFF
TGTGCCAGCAGCCCCATGGGGAGCATGAACACTGAAGCTTTCTTT
>TRBV11-3|NA|TRBJ2-5|NA
CASSLLVEGETQYF
TGTGCCAGCAGCCTCCTAGTGGAGGGTGAGACCCAGTACTTC
>TRBV7-2|few|TRBJ2-7|TRBD2
CASSTPGLAGEEQYF
TGTGCCAGCAGCACTCCGGGACTAGCGGGAGAGGAGCAGTACTTC
>TRBV21-1|NA|TRBJ2-1|NA
CASRSLKTLYNEQFF
TGTGCCAGCAGGAGTTTAAAGACACTCTACAATGAGCAGTTCTTC
>TRBV9|few|TRBJ1-4|NA
CASSLGGSATNEKLFF
TGTGCCAGCAGCCTCGGGGGCAGCGCAACTAATGAAAAACTGTTTTTT
>TRBV7-7|NA|TRBJ2-1|TRBD2
CASSLAAGTSLIF
TGTGCTAGCAGCTTAGCCGCCGGGACTAGTTTGATCTTC
>TRBV7-9|NA|TRBJ1-5|NA
CASSFPDQPQHF
TGTGCCAGCAGCTTTCCTGATCAGCCCCAGCATTTT
>TRBV7-6|few|TRBJ2-1|TRBD2
CASSSFPGGEQFF
TGTGCCAGCAGCTCCTTCCCGGGAGGTGAGCAGTTCTTC
>TRBV7-2|NA|TRBJ1-1|NA
CASRRGQNTEAFF
TGTGCCAGCAGACGCGGGCAAAACACTGAAGCTTTCTTT
>TRBV19|NA|TRBJ2-2|NA
CASSERRSAGELFF
TGTGCCAGTAGTGAAAGACGTAGTGCCGGGGAGCTGTTTTTT
>TRBV7-9|NA|TRBJ1-1|NA
CASSTSGGLGTEAFF
TGTGCCAGCAGCACTAGCGGGGGGCTTGGCACTGAAGCTTTCTTT
>TRBV11-3|NA|TRBJ1-1|TRBD1
CASSSESGTGVEAFF
TGTGCCAGCAGCTCTGAGTCTGGGACAGGGGTTGAAGCTTTCTTT
>TRBV4-2|NA|TRBJ2-7|NA
CASSQDRIRLYF
TGTGCCAGCAGCCAAGATCGCATTCGACTGTACTTC
>TRBV9|NA|TRBJ1-2|NA
CASSPRPRGSHYGYTF
TGTGCCAGCAGCCCACGTCCAAGGGGATCCCACTATGGCTACACCTTC
>TRBV5-1|NA|TRBJ2-7|NA
CASSDGTVNYEQYF
TGCGCCAGCAGCGATGGGACTGTGAACTACGAGCAGTACTTC
>TRBV9|NA|TRBJ2-7|TRBD1
CASSVDEGATYEQYF
TGTGCCAGCAGCGTAGATGAGGGGGCGACCTACGAGCAGTACTTC
>TRBV5-4|NA|TRBJ2-6|NA
CASSDNRARGSGANVLTF
TGTGCCAGCAGCGATAACAGGGCGAGGGGCTCTGGGGCCAACGTCCTGACTTTC
>TRBV7-6|NA|TRBJ1-5|TRBD1
CASSLGGTGESVNQPQHF
TGTGCCAGCAGCTTAGGGGGAACAGGGGAATCGGTCAATCAGCCCCAGCATTTT
>TRBV5-5|NA|TRBJ1-1|NA
CASTPRVNTEAFF
TGTGCCAGCACCCCGAGGGTGAACACTGAAGCTTTCTTT
>TRBV4-2|NA|TRBJ2-7|NA
CASSQGGKEGFYEQYF
TGTGCCAGCAGCCAAGGTGGAAAGGAGGGCTTTTACGAGCAGTACTTC
>TRBV19|NA|TRBJ1-4|NA
CASSPGGPGLVANEKLFF
TGTGCCAGTAGCCCTGGGGGACCAGGGTTAGTGGCTAATGAAAAACTGTTTTTT
>TRBV2|NA|TRBJ2-3|NA
CASSNGGGSTDTQYF
TGTGCCAGCAGTAACGGGGGCGGGAGCACAGATACGCAGTATTTT
>TRBV18|NA|TRBJ2-7|TRBD2
CASSPASGSSYEQYF
TGTGCCAGCTCACCAGCTAGCGGGAGCTCCTACGAGCAGTACTTC
>TRBV30|NA|TRBJ2-4|NA
CAWSVPVTGGIQYF
TGTGCCTGGAGTGTACCTGTGACAGGCGGCATTCAGTACTTC
>TRBV7-2|NA|TRBJ2-5|TRBD2
CASSSPGLAMETQYF
TGTGCCAGCAGCTCCCCGGGACTAGCGATGGAGACCCAGTACTTC
>TRBV30|NA|TRBJ1-6|NA
CAWSEGRGNSPLHF
TGTGCCTGGAGTGAGGGCAGGGGAAATTCACCCCTCCACTTT
>TRBV27|NA|TRBJ1-4|NA
CASKMEATNEKLFF
TGTGCCAGCAAGATGGAAGCAACTAATGAAAAACTGTTTTTT
>TRBV6-6|NA|TRBJ1-1|NA
CASRPSENTEAFF
TGTGCCAGCAGACCCTCGGAGAACACTGAAGCTTTCTTT
>TRBV19|NA|TRBJ2-3|NA
CASSQRDSHTDTQYF
TGTGCCAGTAGCCAGAGGGACTCTCACACAGATACGCAGTATTTT
>TRBV7-2|few|TRBJ1-3|NA
CASSLMPHRQDSGNTIYF
TGTGCCAGCAGCTTAATGCCCCATAGGCAAGACTCTGGAAACACCATATATTTT
>TRBV5-1|few|TRBJ1-1|NA
CASSHVLGSMNTEAFF
TGCGCCAGCAGCCACGTCTTGGGGTCCATGAACACTGAAGCTTTCTTT
>TRBV12-5|NA|TRBJ2-7|NA
CASGLRYEQYF
TGTGCTAGTGGTTTGAGGTACGAGCAGTACTTC
>TRBV27|NA|TRBJ1-2|TRBD1
CASSLAGQGAGGYTF
TGTGCCAGCAGTTTGGCGGGACAGGGGGCGGGTGGCTACACCTTC
>TRBV18|NA|TRBJ2-3|NA
CASSPRENTDTQYF
TGTGCCAGCTCACCACGTGAGAACACAGATACGCAGTATTTT
>TRBV11-2|NA|TRBJ2-6|NA
CASSSRMSAFPSGANVLTF
TGTGCCAGCAGCTCCCGGATGTCCGCCTTCCCCTCTGGGGCCAACGTCCTGACTTTC
>TRBV7-8|NA|TRBJ1-3|NA
CASSGRVGSTGNTIYF
TGTGCCAGCAGCGGACGTGTGGGGTCGACTGGAAACACCATATATTTT
>TRBV27|NA|TRBJ2-1|NA
CASRTDWGYNEQFF
TGTGCCAGCAGGACTGACTGGGGCTACAATGAGCAGTTCTTC
>TRBV5-1|NA|TRBJ2-4|TRBD1
CASSLSPQGLGNIQYF
TGCGCCAGCAGCTTGAGTCCACAGGGGTTGGGAAACATTCAGTACTTC
>TRBV4-2|NA|TRBJ1-2|NA
CASSQDLGGLGYTF
TGTGCCAGCAGCCAAGATCTTGGAGGGTTGGGCTACACCTTC
>TRBV19|NA|TRBJ2-7|TRBD2
CASKPQRGTYEQYF
TGTGCCTCTAAGCCACAGCGGGGGACCTACGAGCAGTACTTC
>TRBV29-1|NA|TRBJ1-1|NA
CSVDGGGRTEAFF
TGCAGCGTTGATGGGGGAGGGAGGACTGAAGCTTTCTTT
>TRBV5-6|NA|TRBJ2-2|NA
CASSLWSKYTGELFF
TGTGCCAGCAGCTTATGGTCAAAGTACACCGGGGAGCTGTTTTTT
>TRBV5-1|NA|TRBJ2-7|NA
CASSLEGTAAYF
TGCGCCAGCAGCTTGGAGGGGACGGCGGCGTACTTC
>TRBV12-5|once|TRBJ2-7|TRBD2
CASGLVSRRGLETERGSYEQYF
TGTGCTAGTGGTTTAGTTTCTCGTCGGGGCTTGGAAACGGAGCGGGGTTCCTACGAGCAGTACTTC
>TRBV5-8|NA|TRBJ1-4|TRBD1
CASSPGTVTTNEKLFF
TGTGCCAGCAGCCCTGGGACAGTTACAACTAATGAAAAACTGTTTTTT
>TRBV2|few|TRBJ1-1|NA
CASRGDRNTEAFF
TGTGCCAGCAGGGGAGACAGAAACACTGAAGCTTTCTTT
>TRBV5-6|NA|TRBJ1-2|NA
CASDRGRGYGYTF
TGTGCCAGCGATAGGGGCCGCGGATATGGCTACACCTTC
>TRBV5-8|once|TRBJ1-2|NA
CASRPDRLNGYTF
TGTGCCAGCAGGCCTGACAGGTTGAATGGCTACACCTTC
>TRBV19|few|TRBJ2-3|NA
CASRPATGGTDTQYF
TGTGCCAGTAGGCCAGCGACTGGGGGCACAGATACGCAGTATTTT
>TRBV7-9|NA|TRBJ1-1|NA
CASSFRNTEAFF
TGTGCCAGCAGCTTTCGTAATACTGAAGCTTTCTTT
>TRBV10-3|NA|TRBJ2-5|NA
CAISLRAVGETQYF
TGTGCCATCAGCCTCAGGGCCGTCGGCGAGACCCAGTACTTC
>TRBV7-2|NA|TRBJ2-7|NA
CASSLLPGFVYEQYF
TGTGCCAGCAGCTTACTTCCAGGGTTTGTCTACGAGCAGTACTTC
>TRBV5-1|NA|TRBJ1-5|NA
CASSLGTASNQPQHF
TGCGCCAGCAGCTTGGGGACCGCTAGCAATCAGCCCCAGCATTTT
>TRBV12-5|once|TRBJ1-5|TRBD1
CASGPQGQYNQPQHF
TGTGCTAGTGGACCACAGGGGCAATACAATCAGCCCCAGCATTTT
>TRBV18|NA|TRBJ2-1|TRBD2
CASSPSRAGSYNEQFF
TGTGCCAGCTCACCCTCGCGAGCGGGAAGCTACAATGAGCAGTTCTTC